The entry that follows covers one T cell receptor (beta chain) sequence. Its antigen is unknown. A J-beta primer mix and a sample-barcoded 5' primer were used in a second PCR of roughly 7 to 12 cycles. Every sample returned 2.5 million or more CDR3-containing paired-end reads. TCRdb itself ran the 5' RACE reads through MiXCR, one entry per CDR3 protein. Among hundreds of thousands of distinct CDR3 sequences, roughly 30% were seen once, and the ten largest hold 15% to 17%. Germline V gives CDR1 GTSNPN, CDR2 SVGIG (reference sequence). The CDR3 contains 16 residues. V was clipped by 1 base and J by 5 bases; unmatched bases: 6. This sample was included in a study of blood T cells in healthy people across ages. Study-level information: Template switching recovered approximately one barcoded beta molecule for every two T cells. Study-level results: Diversity of TCR beta correlated strongly with naive T cell percentage. Older individuals had lower TCR beta diversity per million T cells (the decline was roughly linear).

This TCR derives from a woman of 80 years or more in good health. This chain joins TRBV30 and TRBJ2-2, with 11 positions matching TRBD1. Sequenced input: blood. The DNA for the CDR3 is TGTGCCTGGAGTGCCACCGGGACAGGGGGAACCGGGGAGCTGTTTTTT. Translated: CAWSATGTGGTGELFF.